A selection of T cell receptor beta chains follows, all from one sample in a study of shared clonotypes between healthy human individuals. Some clones are missing from TCRdb's copy, which holds only in-frame ones; the method was immunoSEQ multiplex PCR. The sample consists of some 2,100,000 clones, about 92% of them appearing once. Sequenced sample: naive CD8+ T cells from PBMCs. The source of these receptors is a man aged 18 to 30 in good health. Some clones in this sample may be carry-over from other donors' samples. Each CDR3 is given with its conserved first and last residue. Fields, in order: J gene, D gene, clone size, V gene, CDR3 DNA, CDR3 protein. The D gene is left open where the match is weak. Rows give clone size only sometimes, using once, few, many, or a class for an expanded clone.

>TRBJ1-3|NA|once|TRBV10-3
TGTGCCATCACAGGCTCTGGAAACACCATATATTTT
CAITGSGNTIYF
>TRBJ2-7|NA|NA|TRBV29-1
TGCAGCGTTGAGACAGTAAGCGAGCAGTACTTC
CSVETVSEQYF
>TRBJ2-7|TRBD1|once|TRBV27
TGTGCCAGCAGGCGGACAGGGAATATCTACGAGCAGTACTTC
CASRRTGNIYEQYF
>TRBJ2-2|NA|NA|TRBV19
TGTGCCAGTAGTATAGATGAAAAGAGTGGCGGGGAGCTGTTTTTT
CASSIDEKSGGELFF
>TRBJ2-7|TRBD2|NA|TRBV6-6
TGTGCCAGCAGTTACGCGGGAGACCCCTCCTACGAGCAGTACTTC
CASSYAGDPSYEQYF
>TRBJ2-1|TRBD2|NA|TRBV27
TGTGCCAGCAGTCCCAGACTAGCGGGAAGCTACAATGAGCAGTTCTTC
CASSPRLAGSYNEQFF
>TRBJ1-1|NA|NA|TRBV7-2
TGTGCCAGCAGCTTGCACCCCTACTCGACAGCGAACACTGAAGCTTTCTTT
CASSLHPYSTANTEAFF
>TRBJ2-1|TRBD1|NA|TRBV4-3
TGCGCCAGCAGCCAACTGCCCGCCGGACAGGGGTACAATGAGCAGTTCTTC
CASSQLPAGQGYNEQFF
>TRBJ2-2|TRBD1|once|TRBV7-6
TGTGCCAGCAGCTTAGTTCCTCCGGGACAGGTGAACACCGGGGAGCTGTTTTTT
CASSLVPPGQVNTGELFF
>TRBJ2-5|NA|NA|TRBV5-3
TGTGCCAGAAGCTTTCGCCGGGAGACCCAGTACTTC
CARSFRRETQYF
>TRBJ2-2|TRBD1|NA|TRBV28
TGTGCCAGCAGTTTATTGGTCGGACAGGGGGCGATCGGGGAGCTGTTTTTT
CASSLLVGQGAIGELFF
>TRBJ2-3|NA|NA|TRBV2
TGTGCCAGCAGATCGTGGGGTGCTAGCACAGATACGCAGTATTTT
CASRSWGASTDTQYF